These T cell receptor beta chains were read from a single sample in a study of OX40 agonist ivuxolimab in advanced cancers. Method: immunoSEQ multiplex PCR; TCRdb's copy keeps in-frame clones and lacks some. The sample yields about 64,000 clones, around 91% seen once. Source: CD4+ or CD8+ T cells sorted from blood, taken in a trial of the OX40 agonist ivuxolimab. The receptors shown here come from an adult with an advanced solid tumor such as melanoma, head and neck, liver or kidney cancer. Both conserved end residues are part of each CDR3. The order of the fields is V gene, clone size, J gene, D gene, CDR3 DNA, CDR3 protein. A D gene is named only where the DNA matches it firmly. Clone size is shown for a subset of rows, as once, few, many or a class of expanded clone.

TRBV27	NA	TRBJ1-1	TRBD1	TGTGCCAGCAGTTCCCGGACAGGGGGCGGCACTGAAGCTTTCTTT	CASSSRTGGGTEAFF
TRBV9	NA	TRBJ2-2	TRBD2	TGTGCCAGCAGCGCCGCTAGCGGGGGTGATACCGGGGAGCTGTTTTTT	CASSAASGGDTGELFF
TRBV19	NA	TRBJ2-5	NA	TGTGCCAGTAGTATCGGCGCCCTTAAGGGGCAAGAGACCCAGTACTTC	CASSIGALKGQETQYF
TRBV29-1	NA	TRBJ1-4	NA	TGCAGCGTAGAGGGGACACTTGGGAAACTGTTTTTT	CSVEGTLGKLFF
TRBV5-4	once	TRBJ2-3	NA	TGTGCCAGCAGCAACGTATGGGGGGCCACAGATACGCAGTATTTT	CASSNVWGATDTQYF
TRBV19	NA	TRBJ1-5	NA	TGTGCCAGTAGGCTGTCAGGGCTGAATCAGCCCCAGCATTTT	CASRLSGLNQPQHF
TRBV19	once	TRBJ1-4	NA	TGTGCCAGTAGTATTCCAGCGACTGAAAAACTGTTTTTT	CASSIPATEKLFF
TRBV28	NA	TRBJ2-3	NA	TGTGCCAGCAGTTTATCGGACGGATCAGATACGCAGTATTTT	CASSLSDGSDTQYF
TRBV27	NA	TRBJ1-6	TRBD1	TGTGCCAGCAGTGGGGGACAGTATAATTCACCCCTCCACTTT	CASSGGQYNSPLHF
TRBV13	few	TRBJ1-5	NA	TGTGCCAGCAGCTTTGCCTCAGGGCAGCCCCAGCATTTT	CASSFASGQPQHF
TRBV7-8	NA	TRBJ2-1	TRBD2	TGTGCCAGCAGCCCCGGACTAGTCCTGGGCAATGAGCAGTTCTTC	CASSPGLVLGNEQFF
TRBV9	NA	TRBJ1-5	NA	TGTGCCAGCAGCCCCACAGGGTATAGCAATCAGCCCCAGCATTTT	CASSPTGYSNQPQHF
TRBV2	NA	TRBJ2-1	NA	TGTGCCAGCAGTGGGCAGTCGAATGAGCAGTTCTTC	CASSGQSNEQFF
TRBV5-6	NA	TRBJ1-3	NA	TGTGCCAGCAGCTTAGGGGACCTCTCTGGAAACACCATATATTTT	CASSLGDLSGNTIYF
TRBV7-2	NA	TRBJ2-7	NA	TGTGCCAGCAGCTTAGGCAGGAACTCCTACGAGCAGTACTTC	CASSLGRNSYEQYF
TRBV4-1	NA	TRBJ1-2	TRBD1	TGCGCCAGCAGCCAACAACAGGGGTTTGGCTACACCTTC	CASSQQQGFGYTF
TRBV9	NA	TRBJ1-4	NA	TGTGCCAGCAGCGTAGTGGGAAACGAAAAACTGTTTTTT	CASSVVGNEKLFF
TRBV29-1	NA	TRBJ2-7	NA	TGCAGCGTCGAGACAGGGACTACCTACGAGCAGTACTTC	CSVETGTTYEQYF